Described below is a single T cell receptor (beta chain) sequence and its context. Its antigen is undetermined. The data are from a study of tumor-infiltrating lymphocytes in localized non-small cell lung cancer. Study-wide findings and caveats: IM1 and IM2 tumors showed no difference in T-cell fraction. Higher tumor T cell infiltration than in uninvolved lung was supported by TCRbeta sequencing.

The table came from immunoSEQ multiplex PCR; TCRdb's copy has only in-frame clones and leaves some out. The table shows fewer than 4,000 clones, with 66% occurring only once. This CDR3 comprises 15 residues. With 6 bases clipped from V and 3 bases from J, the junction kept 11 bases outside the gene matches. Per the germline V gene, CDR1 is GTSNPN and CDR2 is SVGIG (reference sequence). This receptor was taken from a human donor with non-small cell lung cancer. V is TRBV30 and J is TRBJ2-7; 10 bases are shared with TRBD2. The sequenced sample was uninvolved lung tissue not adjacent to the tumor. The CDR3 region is CACGPWTSGIYEQYF. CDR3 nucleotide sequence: TGTGCCTGTGGACCGTGGACTAGCGGAATCTACGAGCAGTACTTC.